These 11 T cell receptor beta chains originate from one sample sequenced in a study of CD8+ T cells in alopecia areata listed by TCRdb under 2018. In the paper's terms, the time point label means: about 4 weeks on oral tofacitinib. The treatment or condition label, read with the paper, signifies: oral pan-JAK inhibitor, 5-10 mg twice daily. Libraries came from the immunoSEQ multiplex PCR assay. For TCR sequencing, RNA was extracted from every sample and reverse transcribed into cDNA to serve as template. In its TCRdb copy, this immuneACCESS table keeps in-frame sequences only and misses some clones. Where compared with another copy, unresolved V genes explain less than half of these, and the others have no known cause. The sample yields 200,000 to 250,000 clones; 64% were counted once. The biggest ten clones account for 4.2% of the sample. The sample was CD4+ T cells sorted from blood, taken at week 4, from a patient treated with tofacitinib. These receptors came from a human donor with alopecia areata.

V usage is TRBV29-1 and J usage is TRBJ2-5; 8 positions agree with TRBD2. The V gene's germline CDR1 is SQVTM and CDR2 ANQGSEA. This CDR3 is 15 amino acids long. With V trimmed by 0 bases and J by 4 bases, 7 bases remained unmatched. CDR3 nucleotides: TGCAGCGTTGAAGATATAGCGGGGCAGGGAGAGACCCAGTACTTC. The encoded protein is CSVEDIAGQGETQYF.

This clone turned up a few times. The rearrangement links TRBV7-9 to TRBJ2-1; D is unresolved. The CDR3 is 15 residues long. Germline V gene sequence: CDR1 SEHNR, CDR2 FQNEAQ (reference sequence). Trimming pared 3 bases from V and 2 bases from J, leaving 11 bases between. The CDR3 DNA follows: TGTGCCAGCAGCTTGAATGGGGAAGCCTACAATGAGCAGTTCTTC. This sequence encodes CASSLNGEAYNEQFF.

The rearrangement uses TRBV23-1 and TRBJ2-5; 8 nucleotides align to TRBD1. TRBV23-1 is annotated as an ORF whose role is uncertain. CDR3 size: 15 residues. The V segment lost 0 bases and the J segment 3 bases; nucleotides outside the gene matches: 3. The CDR3 region has the DNA TGCGCCAGCAGTCAATCCCGACAGGGGAAAGAGACCCAGTACTTC. Translated, it gives CASSQSRQGKETQYF.

This clone was observed a handful of times. CDR3 loop: CASSKAQTDTQYF. CDR3 nucleotides: TGTGCCAGCAGCAAAGCTCAAACAGATACGCAGTATTTT. The genes are TRBV21-1 and TRBJ2-3; the table's D gene call, TRBD1, was not cross checked with the DNA. TRBV21-1 is an annotated pseudogene. The CDR3 covers 13 residues.

This clone was observed a handful of times. The chain employs TRBV4-3 and TRBJ1-4; 8 bases line up with TRBD1. Germline CDR1 reads LGHNA; CDR2 reads YSLEER. Germline trimming cut 1 base from V and 9 bases from J; bases unmatched to any gene: 7. CDR3 size: 15 residues. The CDR3 reads CASSQVGGRGQKLFF. DNA of the CDR3: TGCGCCAGCAGCCAAGTAGGGGGCAGGGGGCAAAAACTGTTTTTT.

V usage is TRBV2 and J usage is TRBJ1-4, with 8 positions matching TRBD1. V was pared by 2 bases and J by 4 bases, with 6 bases of the junction left unmatched. Germline V gives CDR1 SNHLY, CDR2 FYNNEI. This CDR3 contains 16 residues. The CDR3: CASSETRGLGNEKLFF. As DNA, the CDR3 is TGTGCCAGCAGTGAAACCAGGGGGCTCGGTAATGAAAAACTGTTTTTT.

This clone was seen only once. This sequence joins TRBV4-3 and TRBJ1-1; D may be TRBD1 (6 bases). Trimming left V 2 bases short and J 0 bases short, with 10 bases between. Germline V gene data show CDR1 as LGHNA and CDR2 as YSLEER. This CDR3 region has 15 residues. CDR3 in DNA: TGCGCCAGCAGCCAAAGGGGGAAAATGAACACTGAAGCTTTCTTT. This encodes CASSQRGKMNTEAFF.

This sequence joins TRBV14 and TRBJ2-2, with 12 bases identical to TRBD2. V lost 4 bases to trimming and J lost 8 bases; unmatched junction nucleotides: 2. The CDR3 has 14 amino acids. Germline V lookup: CDR1 SGHDN, CDR2 FVKESK. The CDR3 reads CASSRLAGVGELFF. CDR3 bases: TGTGCCAGCAGCCGACTAGCGGGGGTTGGGGAGCTGTTTTTT.

The rearrangement joins TRBV5-1 to TRBJ2-5; 8 bases agree with TRBD2. The germline V gene encodes CDR1 SGHRS and CDR2 YFSETQ. V was pared by 3 bases and J by 3 bases, with 10 bases of the junction left unmatched. The CDR3 has 16 amino acids. The CDR3: CASSSSSGLVKETQYF. The DNA of the CDR3 is TGCGCCAGCAGCTCCTCATCGGGACTAGTGAAAGAGACCCAGTACTTC.

DNA of the CDR3: TGTGCCTGGACCCGCTCCGGCACGACTGAAGCTTTCTTT. Protein: CAWTRSGTTEAFF. The chain recombines TRBV30 with TRBJ1-1; D remains unclear. V lost 4 bases to trimming and J lost 5 bases, with 14 bases between them. The CDR3 sequence is 13 residues long. Germline loops: CDR1 GTSNPN, CDR2 SVGIG (reference sequence).

In its sample, this clone was seen once. This chain links TRBV29-1 with TRBJ2-1; D is ambiguous. V was trimmed by 7 bases and J by 7 bases, leaving 17 bases between them. The CDR3 contains 13 residues. In germline, CDR1 is SQVTM, CDR2 ANQGSEA. This CDR3 reads CSAGSSGWNEQFF. CDR3 in DNA: TGCAGCGCCGGAAGTTCTGGTTGGAATGAGCAGTTCTTC.